This TCR beta chain was found in a study of tumor and adjacent non-tumor tissue in lung cancer. Study-wide results and limits: Normal lung showed higher cumulative top 100 clone frequency than tumor.

A modified ARM-PCR protocol with three rounds of nested PCR amplified TCRbeta. Each CDR3 protein gets one entry after TCRdb re-called the multiplex PCR reads with MiXCR. The repertoire holds roughly 120,000 distinct CDR3 sequences, with nearly 85% as singletons. No cell sorting was done before RNA was extracted from the tissue. To note about this clonotype: Its antigen is not identified. The junction differs from germline at one of its ends, possibly a read error.

The receptor comes from a man in his 70s with non-small cell lung cancer. The sample was lung tumor tissue.

CDR3 sequence (DNA): TGTGACAGCACTCTGGAAGATGGCTACACCTTC. This translates into CDSTLEDGYTF. The rearrangement uses TRBV12-3 or TRBV12-4 and TRBJ1-2; no clear D. This CDR3 has 11 amino acids.